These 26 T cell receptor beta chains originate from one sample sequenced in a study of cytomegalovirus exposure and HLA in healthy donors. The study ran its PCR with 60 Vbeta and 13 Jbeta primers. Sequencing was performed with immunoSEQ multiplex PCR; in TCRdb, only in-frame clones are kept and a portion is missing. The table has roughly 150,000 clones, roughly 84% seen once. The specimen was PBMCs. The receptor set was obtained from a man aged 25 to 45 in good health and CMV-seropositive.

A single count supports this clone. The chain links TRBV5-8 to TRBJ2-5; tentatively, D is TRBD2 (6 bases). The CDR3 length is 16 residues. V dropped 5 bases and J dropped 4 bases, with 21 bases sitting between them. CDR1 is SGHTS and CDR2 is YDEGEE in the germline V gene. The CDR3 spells CASSLGTAARSETQYF. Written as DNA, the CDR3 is TGTGCCAGCAGTCTGGGGACTGCAGCGCGGTCAGAGACCCAGTACTTC.

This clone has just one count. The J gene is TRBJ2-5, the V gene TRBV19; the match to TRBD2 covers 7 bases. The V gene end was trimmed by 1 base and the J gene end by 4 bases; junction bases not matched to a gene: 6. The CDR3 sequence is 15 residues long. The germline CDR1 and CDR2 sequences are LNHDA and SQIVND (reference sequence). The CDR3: CASSIVQGGRETQYF. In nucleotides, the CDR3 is TGTGCCAGTAGTATAGTGCAGGGAGGGAGAGAGACCCAGTACTTC.

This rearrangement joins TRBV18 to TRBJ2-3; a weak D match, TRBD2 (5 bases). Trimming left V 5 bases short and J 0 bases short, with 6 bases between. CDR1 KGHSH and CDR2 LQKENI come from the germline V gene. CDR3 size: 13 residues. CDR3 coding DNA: TGTGCCAGCTCAGAGGGAAGCACAGATACGCAGTATTTT. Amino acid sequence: CASSEGSTDTQYF.

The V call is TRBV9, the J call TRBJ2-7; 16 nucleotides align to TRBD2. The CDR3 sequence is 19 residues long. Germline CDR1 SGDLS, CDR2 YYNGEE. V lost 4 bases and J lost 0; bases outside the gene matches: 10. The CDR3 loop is CASSPKMGLAGGSSYEQYF. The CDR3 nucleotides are TGTGCCAGCAGCCCCAAGATGGGACTAGCGGGAGGGAGCTCCTACGAGCAGTACTTC.

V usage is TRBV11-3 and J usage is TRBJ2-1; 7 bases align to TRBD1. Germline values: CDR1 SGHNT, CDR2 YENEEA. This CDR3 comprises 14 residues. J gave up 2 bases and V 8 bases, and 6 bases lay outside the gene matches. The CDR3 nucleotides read TGTGCCAGCTGCAGGGGACAGACCTACAATGAGCAGTTCTTC. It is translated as CASCRGQTYNEQFF.

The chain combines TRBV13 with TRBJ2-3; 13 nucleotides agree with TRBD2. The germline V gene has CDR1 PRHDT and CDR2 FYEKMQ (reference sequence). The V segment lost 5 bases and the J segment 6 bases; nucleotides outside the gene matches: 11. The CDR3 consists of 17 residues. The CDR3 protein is CASSLRGLAGEADTQYF. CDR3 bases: TGTGCCAGCAGCCTCCGTGGACTAGCGGGAGAGGCGGATACGCAGTATTTT.

The CDR3 DNA is TGTGCCAGCAGCTTTTACAGGGACACTGAAGCTTTCTTT. Encoded protein: CASSFYRDTEAFF. The chain is built from TRBV11-3 and TRBJ1-1; perhaps TRBD1 as D (6 bases). This CDR3 spans 13 amino acids. Per the germline V gene, CDR1 is SGHNT and CDR2 is YENEEA. V was shortened by 3 bases and J by 3 bases, with 8 bases between the two germline ends.

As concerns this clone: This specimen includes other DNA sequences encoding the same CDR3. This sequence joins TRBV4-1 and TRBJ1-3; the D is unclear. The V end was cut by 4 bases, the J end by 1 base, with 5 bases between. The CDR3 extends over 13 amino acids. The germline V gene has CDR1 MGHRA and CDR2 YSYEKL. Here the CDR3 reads CASSPVSGNTIYF. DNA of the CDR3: TGCGCCAGCAGCCCTGTATCTGGAAACACCATATATTTT.

CDR3 in amino acids: CASSLSPTNEKLFF. Written as DNA, the CDR3 is TGTGCCAGCAGCTTGAGTCCGACTAATGAAAAACTGTTTTTT. The rearrangement uses TRBV11-1 and TRBJ1-4; no firm D call. The CDR3 totals 14 residues. Germline values: CDR1 SGHAT, CDR2 FQDESV (reference sequence). V lost 3 bases and J lost 2, with 7 bases in between.

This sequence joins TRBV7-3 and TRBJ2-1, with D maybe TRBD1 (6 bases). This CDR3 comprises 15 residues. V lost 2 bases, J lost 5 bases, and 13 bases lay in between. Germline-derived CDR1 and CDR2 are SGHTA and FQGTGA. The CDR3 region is CASSLFRGENNEQFF. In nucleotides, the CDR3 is TGTGCCAGCAGCTTATTCAGGGGAGAGAACAATGAGCAGTTCTTC.

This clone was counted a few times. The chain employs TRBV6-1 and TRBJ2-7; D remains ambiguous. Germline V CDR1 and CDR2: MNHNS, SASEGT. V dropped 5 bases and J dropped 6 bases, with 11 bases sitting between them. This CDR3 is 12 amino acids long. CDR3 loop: CASSPLGFEQYV. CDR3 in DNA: TGTGCCAGCAGTCCCCTGGGCTTCGAGCAGTACGTC.

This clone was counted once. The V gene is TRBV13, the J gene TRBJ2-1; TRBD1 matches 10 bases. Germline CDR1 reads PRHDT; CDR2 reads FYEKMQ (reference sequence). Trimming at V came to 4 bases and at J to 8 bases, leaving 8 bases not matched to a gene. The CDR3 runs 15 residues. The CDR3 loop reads CASSSRPGQGYEQFF. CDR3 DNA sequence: TGTGCCAGCAGCTCCAGGCCGGGACAGGGGTATGAGCAGTTCTTC.

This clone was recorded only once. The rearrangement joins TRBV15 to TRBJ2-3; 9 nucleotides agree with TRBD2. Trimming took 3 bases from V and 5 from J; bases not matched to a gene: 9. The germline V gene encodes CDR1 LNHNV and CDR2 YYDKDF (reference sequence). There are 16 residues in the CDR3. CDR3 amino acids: CATSSGGGRGRDTQYF. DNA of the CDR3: TGTGCCACCAGCAGTGGTGGCGGGAGGGGCAGAGATACGCAGTATTTT.

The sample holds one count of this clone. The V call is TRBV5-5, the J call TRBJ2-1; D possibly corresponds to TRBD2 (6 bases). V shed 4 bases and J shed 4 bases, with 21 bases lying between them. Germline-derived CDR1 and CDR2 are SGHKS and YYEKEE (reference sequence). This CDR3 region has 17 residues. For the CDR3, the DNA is TGTGCCAGCAGCCCCCGGGAGAACACGGGGCCGTACAATGAGCAGTTCTTC. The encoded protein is CASSPRENTGPYNEQFF.

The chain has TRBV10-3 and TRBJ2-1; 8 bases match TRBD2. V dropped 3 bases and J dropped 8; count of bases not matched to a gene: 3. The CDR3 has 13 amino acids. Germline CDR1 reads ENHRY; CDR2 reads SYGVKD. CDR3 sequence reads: CAISDGTSDEQFF. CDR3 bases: TGTGCCATCAGTGATGGGACTAGTGATGAGCAGTTCTTC.

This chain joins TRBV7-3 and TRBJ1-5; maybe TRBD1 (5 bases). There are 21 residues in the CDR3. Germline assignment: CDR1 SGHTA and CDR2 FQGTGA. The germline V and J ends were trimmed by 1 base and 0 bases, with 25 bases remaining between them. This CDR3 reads CASSLISPPGTRGYSNQPQHF. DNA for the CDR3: TGTGCCAGCAGCTTAATATCCCCGCCCGGGACTCGGGGGTATAGCAATCAGCCCCAGCATTTT.

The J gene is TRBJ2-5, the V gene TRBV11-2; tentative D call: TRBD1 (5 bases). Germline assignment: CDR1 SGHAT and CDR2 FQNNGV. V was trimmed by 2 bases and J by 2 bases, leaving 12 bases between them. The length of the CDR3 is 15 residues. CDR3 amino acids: CASSLMAGLQETQYF. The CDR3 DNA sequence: TGTGCCAGCAGCTTAATGGCAGGGTTGCAAGAGACCCAGTACTTC.

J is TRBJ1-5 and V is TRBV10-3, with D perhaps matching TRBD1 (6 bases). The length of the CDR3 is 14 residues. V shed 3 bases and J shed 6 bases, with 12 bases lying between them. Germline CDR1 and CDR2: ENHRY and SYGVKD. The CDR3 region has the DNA TGTGCCATCAGTGACGAAGGGGGAACTCAGCCCCAGCATTTT. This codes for CAISDEGGTQPQHF.

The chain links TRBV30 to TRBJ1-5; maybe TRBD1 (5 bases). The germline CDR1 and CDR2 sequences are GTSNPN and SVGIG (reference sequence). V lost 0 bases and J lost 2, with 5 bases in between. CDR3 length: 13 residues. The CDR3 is CAWSVQGNQPQHF. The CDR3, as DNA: TGTGCCTGGAGTGTACAGGGCAATCAGCCCCAGCATTTT.

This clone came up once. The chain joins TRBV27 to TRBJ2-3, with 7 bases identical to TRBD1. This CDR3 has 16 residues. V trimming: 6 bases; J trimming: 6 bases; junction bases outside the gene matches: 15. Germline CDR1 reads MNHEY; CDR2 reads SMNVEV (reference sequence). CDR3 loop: CASSTKRDRVRDTQYF. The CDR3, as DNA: TGTGCCAGCAGCACTAAGAGAGACAGGGTCCGCGATACGCAGTATTTT.

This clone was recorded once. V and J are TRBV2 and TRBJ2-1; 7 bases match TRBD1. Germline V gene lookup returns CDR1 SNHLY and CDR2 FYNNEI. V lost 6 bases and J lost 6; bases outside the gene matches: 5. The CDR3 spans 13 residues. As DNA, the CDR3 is TGTGCCAGCAGGTGGGACAGTGTCAATGAGCAGTTCTTC. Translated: CASRWDSVNEQFF.

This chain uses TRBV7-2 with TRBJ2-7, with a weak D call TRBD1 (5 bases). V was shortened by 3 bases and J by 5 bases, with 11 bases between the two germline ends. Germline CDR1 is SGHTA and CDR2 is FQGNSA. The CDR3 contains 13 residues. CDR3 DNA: TGTGCCAGCAGCTTTACAGGTTTCCACGAGCAGTACGTC. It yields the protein CASSFTGFHEQYV.

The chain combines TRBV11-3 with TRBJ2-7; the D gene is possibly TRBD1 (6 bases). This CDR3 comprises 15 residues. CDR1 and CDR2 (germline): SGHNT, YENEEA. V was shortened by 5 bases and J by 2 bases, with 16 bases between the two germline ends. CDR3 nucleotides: TGTGCCAGCAGCCCCCCGTATACAGGGACCTACGAGCAGTACGTC. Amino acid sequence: CASSPPYTGTYEQYV.

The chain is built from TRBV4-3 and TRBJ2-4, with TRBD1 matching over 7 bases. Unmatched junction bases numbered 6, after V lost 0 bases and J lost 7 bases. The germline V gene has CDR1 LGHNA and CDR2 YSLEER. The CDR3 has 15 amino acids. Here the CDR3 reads CASSQDPAQGNIQYF. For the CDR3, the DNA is TGCGCCAGCAGCCAAGATCCGGCACAGGGGAACATTCAGTACTTC.

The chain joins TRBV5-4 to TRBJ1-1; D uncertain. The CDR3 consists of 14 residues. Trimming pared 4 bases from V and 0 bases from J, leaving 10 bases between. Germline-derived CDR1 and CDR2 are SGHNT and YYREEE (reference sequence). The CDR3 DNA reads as TGTGCCAGCAGCCTCCCACTTCTGAACACTGAAGCTTTCTTT. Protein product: CASSLPLLNTEAFF.

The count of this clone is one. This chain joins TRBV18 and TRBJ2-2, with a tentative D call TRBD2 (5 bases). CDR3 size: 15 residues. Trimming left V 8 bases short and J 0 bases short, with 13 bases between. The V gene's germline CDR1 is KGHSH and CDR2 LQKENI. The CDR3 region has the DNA TGTGCCAGCCAGCGGACGGACGCGAACACCGGGGAGCTGTTTTTT. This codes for CASQRTDANTGELFF.